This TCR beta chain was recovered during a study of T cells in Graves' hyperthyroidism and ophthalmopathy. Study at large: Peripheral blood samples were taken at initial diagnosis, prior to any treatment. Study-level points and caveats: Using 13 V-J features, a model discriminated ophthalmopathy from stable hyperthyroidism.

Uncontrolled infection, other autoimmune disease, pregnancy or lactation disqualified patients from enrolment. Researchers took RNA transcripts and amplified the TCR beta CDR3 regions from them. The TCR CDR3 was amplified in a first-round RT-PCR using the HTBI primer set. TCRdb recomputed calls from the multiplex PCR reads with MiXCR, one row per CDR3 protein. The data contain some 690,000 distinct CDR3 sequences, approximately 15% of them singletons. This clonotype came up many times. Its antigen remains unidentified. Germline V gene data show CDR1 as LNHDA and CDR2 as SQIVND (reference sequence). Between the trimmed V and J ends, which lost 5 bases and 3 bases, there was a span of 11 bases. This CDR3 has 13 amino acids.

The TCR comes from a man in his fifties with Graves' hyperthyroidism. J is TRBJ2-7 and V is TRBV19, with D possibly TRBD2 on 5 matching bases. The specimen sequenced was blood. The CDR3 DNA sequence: TGTGCCAGTAGTGTCGGAGAGGGCTACGAGCAGTACTTC. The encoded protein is CASSVGEGYEQYF.